The table lists the clone carrying this T cell receptor (beta chain) with a few counts. This sample was included in a study of T cell repertoires in cytomegalovirus infection. CDR1 and CDR2 from the germline V gene are LNHDA and SQIVND (reference sequence). This CDR3 region has 14 residues. The V and J ends lost 5 bases and 2 bases respectively, with 13 bases between them. TCRdb reanalysed the reads using MiXCR and keeps one entry per CDR3 protein. The sample lists roughly 250,000 distinct CDR3 sequences; about 12% were seen once. The sequenced sample consisted of PBMCs. The chain combines TRBV19 with TRBJ2-7, with D possibly being TRBD1 (5 bases). This clonotype was obtained from a human donor in good health (CMV status not recorded). Some clones in this sample may be carry-over from other donors' samples. CDR3 nucleotides: TGTGCCAGTAGTGTGTCACCAGGGCCCTACGAGCAGTACTTC. Its translation: CASSVSPGPYEQYF.